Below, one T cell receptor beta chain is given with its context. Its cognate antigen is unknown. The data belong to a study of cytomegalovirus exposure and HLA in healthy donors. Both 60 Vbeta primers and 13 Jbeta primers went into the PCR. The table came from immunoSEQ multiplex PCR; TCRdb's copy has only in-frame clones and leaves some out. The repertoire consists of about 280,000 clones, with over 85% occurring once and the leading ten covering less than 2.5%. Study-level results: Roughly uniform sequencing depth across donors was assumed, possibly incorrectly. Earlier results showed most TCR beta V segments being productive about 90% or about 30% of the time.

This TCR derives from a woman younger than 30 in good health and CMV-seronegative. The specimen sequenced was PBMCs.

The CDR3 DNA reads as TGTGCCAGCAGCTCAGGACTAGCGGGGGCCCTATCCGGGGAGCTGTTTTTT. Translated, it gives CASSSGLAGALSGELFF. The chain has TRBV5-4 and TRBJ2-2; 13 bases line up with TRBD2. V lost 3 bases to trimming and J lost 6 bases; unmatched junction nucleotides: 8. From germline, CDR1 is SGHNT and CDR2 YYREEE (reference sequence). This CDR3 spans 17 amino acids.